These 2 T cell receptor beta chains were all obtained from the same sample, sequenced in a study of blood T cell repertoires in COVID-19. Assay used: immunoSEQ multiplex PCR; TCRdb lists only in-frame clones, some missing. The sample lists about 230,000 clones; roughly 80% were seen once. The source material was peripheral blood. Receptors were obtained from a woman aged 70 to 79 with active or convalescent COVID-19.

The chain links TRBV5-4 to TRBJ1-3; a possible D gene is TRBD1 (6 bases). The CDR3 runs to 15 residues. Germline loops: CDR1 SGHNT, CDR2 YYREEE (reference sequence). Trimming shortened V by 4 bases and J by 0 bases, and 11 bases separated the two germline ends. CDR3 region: CASSRDRTSGNTIYF. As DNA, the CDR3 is TGTGCCAGCAGCCGAGACAGGACCTCTGGAAACACCATATATTTT.

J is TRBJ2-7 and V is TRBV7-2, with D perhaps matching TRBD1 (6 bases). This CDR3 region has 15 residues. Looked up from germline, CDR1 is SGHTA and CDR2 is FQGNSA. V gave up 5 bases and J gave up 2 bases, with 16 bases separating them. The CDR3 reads CASSPPNRVPYEQYF. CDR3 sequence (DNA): TGTGCCAGCAGCCCGCCTAACAGGGTTCCCTACGAGCAGTACTTC.